The clone carrying this TCR beta chain was observed a few times. What it recognizes is unknown. These data are taken from a study of glioma-infiltrating T cells after dendritic cell vaccination. Looking at the study overall: The vaccine used monocyte-derived dendritic cells pulsed overnight with autologous tumor lysate. Patients received three intradermal dendritic cell vaccine injections at biweekly intervals.

This CDR3 has 14 amino acids. The germline V gene encodes CDR1 MNHEY and CDR2 SVGAGI. V was clipped by 0 bases and J by 8 bases, with 11 bases between them. Documented time point: after dendritic cell vaccination, including at tumor progression/relapse. Study-wide points: Higher pretreatment TIL content predicted longer progression-free time and survival.

The PCR used 60 V beta and 13 J beta primers. Sequencing used immunoSEQ multiplex PCR; TCRdb keeps in-frame clones, though not all of them. This repertoire shows tens of thousands of clones, 70% to 85% found once; its top ten account for around 16%. This clonotype was sampled from a human donor with glioblastoma. Material: blood, obtained after dendritic cell vaccination. The V call is TRBV6-5, the J call TRBJ1-3; the D gene is possibly TRBD1 (5 bases). CDR3 in amino acids: CASSYSTVRDTIYF. The CDR3 nucleotides read TGTGCCAGCAGTTACTCGACAGTAAGAGACACCATATATTTT.